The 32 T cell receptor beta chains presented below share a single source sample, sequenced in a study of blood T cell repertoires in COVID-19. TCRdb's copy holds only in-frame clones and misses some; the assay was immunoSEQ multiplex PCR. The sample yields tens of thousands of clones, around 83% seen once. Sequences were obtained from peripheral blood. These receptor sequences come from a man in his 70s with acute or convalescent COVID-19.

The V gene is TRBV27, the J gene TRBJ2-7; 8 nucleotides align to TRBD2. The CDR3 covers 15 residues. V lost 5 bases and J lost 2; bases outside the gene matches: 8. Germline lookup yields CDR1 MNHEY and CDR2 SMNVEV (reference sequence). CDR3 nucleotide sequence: TGTGCCAGCAGTGTGGATCCGGGAGGGACCTACGAGCAGTACTTC. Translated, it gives CASSVDPGGTYEQYF.

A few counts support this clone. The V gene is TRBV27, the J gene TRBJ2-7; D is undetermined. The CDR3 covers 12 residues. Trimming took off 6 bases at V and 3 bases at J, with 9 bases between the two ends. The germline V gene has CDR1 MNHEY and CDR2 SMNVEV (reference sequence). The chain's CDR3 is CASRKTDYEQYF. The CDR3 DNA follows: TGTGCCAGCAGAAAAACAGACTACGAGCAGTACTTC.

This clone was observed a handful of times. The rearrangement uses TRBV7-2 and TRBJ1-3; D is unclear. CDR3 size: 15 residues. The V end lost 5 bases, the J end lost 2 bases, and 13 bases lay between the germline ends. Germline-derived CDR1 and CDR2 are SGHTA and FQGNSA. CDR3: CASSIPVGTGNTIYF. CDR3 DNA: TGTGCCAGCAGCATTCCTGTCGGGACTGGAAACACCATATATTTT.

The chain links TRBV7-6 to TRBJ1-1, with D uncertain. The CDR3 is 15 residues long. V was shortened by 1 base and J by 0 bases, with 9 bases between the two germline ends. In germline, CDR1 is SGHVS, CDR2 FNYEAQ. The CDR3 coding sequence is TGTGCCAGCAGCTTAGGGAGCGGGATGAACACTGAAGCTTTCTTT. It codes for CASSLGSGMNTEAFF.

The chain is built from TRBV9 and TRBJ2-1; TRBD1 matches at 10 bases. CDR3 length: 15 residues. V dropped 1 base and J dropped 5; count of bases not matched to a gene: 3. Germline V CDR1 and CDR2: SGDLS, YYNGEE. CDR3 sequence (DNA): TGTGCCAGCAGCGTAAGGGACAGGGGCCACAATGAGCAGTTCTTC. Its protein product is CASSVRDRGHNEQFF. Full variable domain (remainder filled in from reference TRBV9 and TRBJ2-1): DSGVTQTPKHLITATGQRVTLRCSPRSGDLSVYWYQQSLDQGLQFLIQYYNGEERAKGNILERFSAQQFPDLHSELNLSSLELGDSALYFCASSVRDRGHNEQFFGPGTRLTVL.

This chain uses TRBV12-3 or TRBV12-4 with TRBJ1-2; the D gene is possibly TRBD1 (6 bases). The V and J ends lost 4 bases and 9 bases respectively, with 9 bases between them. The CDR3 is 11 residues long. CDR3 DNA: TGTGCCAGCAGTTCCAGGGGTAGCTACACCTTC. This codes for CASSSRGSYTF.

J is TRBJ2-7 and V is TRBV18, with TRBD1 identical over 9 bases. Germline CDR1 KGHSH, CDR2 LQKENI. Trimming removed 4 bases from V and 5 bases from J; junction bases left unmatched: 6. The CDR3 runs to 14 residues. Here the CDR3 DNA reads TGTGCCAGCTCACGTTCCGGGACAGGGAACGAGCAGTACTTC. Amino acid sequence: CASSRSGTGNEQYF.

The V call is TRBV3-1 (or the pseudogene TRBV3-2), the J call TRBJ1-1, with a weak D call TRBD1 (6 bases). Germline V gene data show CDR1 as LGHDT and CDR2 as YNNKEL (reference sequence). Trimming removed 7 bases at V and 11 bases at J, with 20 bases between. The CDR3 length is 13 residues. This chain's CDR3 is CASTLTQGRTAFF. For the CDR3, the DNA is TGTGCCAGCACCCTTACACAGGGAAGAACGGCTTTCTTT.

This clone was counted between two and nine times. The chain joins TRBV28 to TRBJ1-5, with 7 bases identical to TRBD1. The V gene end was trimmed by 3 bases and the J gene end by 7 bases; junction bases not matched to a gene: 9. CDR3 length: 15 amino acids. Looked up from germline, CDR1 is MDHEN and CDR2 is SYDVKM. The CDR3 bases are TGTGCCAGCAGTTTTTCGGGACAGAGAAACCAGCCCCAGCATTTT. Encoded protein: CASSFSGQRNQPQHF.

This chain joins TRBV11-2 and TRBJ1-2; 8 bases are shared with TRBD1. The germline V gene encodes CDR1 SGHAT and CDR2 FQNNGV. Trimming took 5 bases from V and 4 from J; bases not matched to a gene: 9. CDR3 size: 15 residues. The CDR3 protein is CASSPSRTGSYGYTF. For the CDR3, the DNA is TGTGCCAGCAGCCCTTCGAGGACAGGGTCCTATGGCTACACCTTC.

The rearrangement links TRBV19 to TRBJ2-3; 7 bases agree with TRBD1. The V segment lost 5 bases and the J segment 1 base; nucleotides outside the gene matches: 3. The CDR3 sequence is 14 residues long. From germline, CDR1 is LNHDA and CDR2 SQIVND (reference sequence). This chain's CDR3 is CASSLGQGTDTQYF. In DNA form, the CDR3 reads TGTGCCAGTAGTCTAGGACAGGGCACAGATACGCAGTATTTT.

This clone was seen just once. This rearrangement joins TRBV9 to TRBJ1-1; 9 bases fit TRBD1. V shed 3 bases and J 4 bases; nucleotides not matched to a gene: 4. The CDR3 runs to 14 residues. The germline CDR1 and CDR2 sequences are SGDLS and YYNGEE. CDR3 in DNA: TGTGCCAGCAGCGCCTGGGACAGGGTCACTGAAGCTTTCTTT. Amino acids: CASSAWDRVTEAFF.

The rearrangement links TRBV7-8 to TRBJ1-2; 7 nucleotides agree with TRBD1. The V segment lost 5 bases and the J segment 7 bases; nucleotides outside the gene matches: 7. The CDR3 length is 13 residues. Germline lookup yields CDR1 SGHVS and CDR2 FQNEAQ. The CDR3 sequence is CASSTDRESGYTF. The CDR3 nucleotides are TGTGCCAGCAGCACAGACAGGGAGAGTGGCTACACCTTC. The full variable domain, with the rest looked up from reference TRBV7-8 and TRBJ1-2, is GAGVSQSPRYKVAKRGQDVALRCDPISGHVSLFWYQQALGQGPEFLTYFQNEAQLDKSGLPSDRFFAERPEGSVSTLKIQRTQQEDSAVYLCASSTDRESGYTFGSGTRLTVV.

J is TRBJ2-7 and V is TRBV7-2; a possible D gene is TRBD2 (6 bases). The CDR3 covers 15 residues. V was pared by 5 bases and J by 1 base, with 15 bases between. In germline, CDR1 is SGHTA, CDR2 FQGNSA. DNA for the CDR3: TGTGCCAGCAGCCCGGATGCGGGAAGATCCTACGAGCAGTACTTC. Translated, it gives CASSPDAGRSYEQYF.

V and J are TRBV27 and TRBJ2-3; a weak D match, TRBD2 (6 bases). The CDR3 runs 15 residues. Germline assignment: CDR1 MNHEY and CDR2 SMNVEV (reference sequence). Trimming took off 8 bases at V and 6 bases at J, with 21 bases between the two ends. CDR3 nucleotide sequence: TGTGCCAGCGGCGGGGCTAGATCGGGGGTGGATACGCAGTATTTT. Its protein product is CASGGARSGVDTQYF.

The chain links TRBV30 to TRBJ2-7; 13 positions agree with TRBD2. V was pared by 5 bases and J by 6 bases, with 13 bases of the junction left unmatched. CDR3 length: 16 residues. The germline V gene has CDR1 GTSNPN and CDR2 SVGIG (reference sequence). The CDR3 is CAWGEGLAGTVGEQYF. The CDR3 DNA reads TGTGCCTGGGGGGAGGGACTAGCGGGGACGGTGGGCGAGCAGTACTTC. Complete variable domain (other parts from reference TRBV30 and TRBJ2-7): SQTIHQWPATLVQPVGSPLSLECTVEGTSNPNLYWYRQAAGRGLQLLFYSVGIGQISSEVPQNLSASRPQDRQFILSSKKLLLSDSGFYLCAWGEGLAGTVGEQYFGPGTRLTVT.

The CDR3: CASSQGGQGSYEQYF. CDR3 sequence (DNA): TGTGCCAGCAGCCAAGGGGGGCAGGGCTCCTACGAGCAGTACTTC. The genes are TRBV14 and TRBJ2-7, with D tentatively TRBD1 (6 bases). Germline loops: CDR1 SGHDN, CDR2 FVKESK. Trimming took 1 base from V and 0 from J, leaving 10 bases between them. The CDR3 extends over 15 amino acids.

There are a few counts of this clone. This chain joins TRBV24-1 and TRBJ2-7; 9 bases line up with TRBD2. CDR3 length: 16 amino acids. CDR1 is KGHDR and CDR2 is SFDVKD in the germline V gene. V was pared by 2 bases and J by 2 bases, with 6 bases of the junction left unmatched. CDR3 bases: TGTGCCACCAGTGATTCACGTAGCGGGGGAGCCTACGAGCAGTACTTC. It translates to CATSDSRSGGAYEQYF.

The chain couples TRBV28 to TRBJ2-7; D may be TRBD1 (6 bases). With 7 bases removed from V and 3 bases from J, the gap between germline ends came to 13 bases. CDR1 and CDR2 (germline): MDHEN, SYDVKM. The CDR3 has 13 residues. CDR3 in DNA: TGTGCCAGCACCTCGGGACACTTCTACGAGCAGTACTTC. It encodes CASTSGHFYEQYF.

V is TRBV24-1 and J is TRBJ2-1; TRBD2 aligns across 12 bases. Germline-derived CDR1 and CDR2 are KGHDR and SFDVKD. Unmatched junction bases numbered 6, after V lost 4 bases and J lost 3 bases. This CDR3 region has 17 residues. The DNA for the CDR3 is TGTGCCACCAGTGACGCGGGACTAGCGGGCTTCTACAATGAGCAGTTCTTC. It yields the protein CATSDAGLAGFYNEQFF.

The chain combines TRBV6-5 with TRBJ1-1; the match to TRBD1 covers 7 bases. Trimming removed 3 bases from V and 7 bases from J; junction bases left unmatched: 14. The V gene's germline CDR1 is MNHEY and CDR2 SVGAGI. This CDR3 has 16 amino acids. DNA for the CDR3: TGTGCCAGCAGTTATTTGGCAGGGGGTCTGATGGTTGAAGCTTTCTTT. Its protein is CASSYLAGGLMVEAFF.

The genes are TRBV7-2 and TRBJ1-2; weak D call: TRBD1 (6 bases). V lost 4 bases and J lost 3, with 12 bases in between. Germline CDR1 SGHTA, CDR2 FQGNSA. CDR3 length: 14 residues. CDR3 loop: CASSSIYRDYGYTF. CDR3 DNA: TGTGCCAGCAGCTCGATATACAGGGACTATGGCTACACCTTC.

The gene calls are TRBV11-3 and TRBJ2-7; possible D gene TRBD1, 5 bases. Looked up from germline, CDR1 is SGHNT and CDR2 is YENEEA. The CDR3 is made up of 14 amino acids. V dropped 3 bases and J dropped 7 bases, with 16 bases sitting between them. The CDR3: CASSLAPGLGEQYF. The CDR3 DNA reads TGTGCCAGCAGCTTGGCTCCAGGGTTAGGAGAGCAGTACTTC.

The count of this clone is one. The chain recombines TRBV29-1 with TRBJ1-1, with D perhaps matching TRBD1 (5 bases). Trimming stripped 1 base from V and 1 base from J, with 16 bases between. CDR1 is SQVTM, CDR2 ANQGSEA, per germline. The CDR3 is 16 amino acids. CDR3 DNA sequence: TGCAGCGTTGAAGGCCAGGGCGGCGGGAGGAACACTGAAGCTTTCTTT. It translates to CSVEGQGGGRNTEAFF.

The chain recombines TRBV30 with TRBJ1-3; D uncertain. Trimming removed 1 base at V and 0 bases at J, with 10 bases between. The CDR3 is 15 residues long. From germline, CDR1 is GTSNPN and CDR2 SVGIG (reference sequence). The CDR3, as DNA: TGTGCCTGGAGTGCCGGACTTAGCTCTGGAAACACCATATATTTT. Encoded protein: CAWSAGLSSGNTIYF.

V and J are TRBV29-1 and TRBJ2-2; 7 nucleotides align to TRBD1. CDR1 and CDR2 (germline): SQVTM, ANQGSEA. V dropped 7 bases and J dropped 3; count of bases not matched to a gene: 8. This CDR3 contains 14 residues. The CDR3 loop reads CSAVGTVYTGELFF. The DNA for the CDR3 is TGCAGCGCCGTCGGGACAGTTTACACCGGGGAGCTGTTTTTT.

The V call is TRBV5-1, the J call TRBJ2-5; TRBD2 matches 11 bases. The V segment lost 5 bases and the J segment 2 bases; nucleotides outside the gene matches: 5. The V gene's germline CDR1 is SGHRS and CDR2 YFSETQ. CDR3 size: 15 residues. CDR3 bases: TGCGCCAGCAGGGCGACTAGCGGGATTCAAGAGACCCAGTACTTC. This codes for CASRATSGIQETQYF.

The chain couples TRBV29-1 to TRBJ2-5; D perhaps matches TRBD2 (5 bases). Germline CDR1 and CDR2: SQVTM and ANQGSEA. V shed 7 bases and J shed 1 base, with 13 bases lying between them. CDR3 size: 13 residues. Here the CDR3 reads CSATRNVQETQYF. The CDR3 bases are TGCAGCGCCACTAGGAACGTCCAAGAGACCCAGTACTTC.

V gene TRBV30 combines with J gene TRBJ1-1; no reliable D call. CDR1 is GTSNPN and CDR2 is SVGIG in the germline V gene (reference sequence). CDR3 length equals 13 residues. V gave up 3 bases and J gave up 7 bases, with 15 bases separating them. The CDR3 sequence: CAWSRRREGEAFF. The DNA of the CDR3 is TGTGCCTGGAGCCGCCGACGGGAAGGTGAAGCTTTCTTT.

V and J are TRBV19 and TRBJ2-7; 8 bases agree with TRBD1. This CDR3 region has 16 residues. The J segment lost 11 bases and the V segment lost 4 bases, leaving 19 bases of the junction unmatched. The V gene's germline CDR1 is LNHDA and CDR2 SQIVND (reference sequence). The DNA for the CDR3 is TGTGCCAGTAGTACTTCTGAAGCAGCAGGGGGCGATCTTAAGTACTTC. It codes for CASSTSEAAGGDLKYF.

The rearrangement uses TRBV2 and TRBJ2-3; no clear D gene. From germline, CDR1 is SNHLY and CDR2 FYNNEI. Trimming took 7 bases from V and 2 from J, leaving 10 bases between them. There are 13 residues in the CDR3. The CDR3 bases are TGTGCCAGCAATGGGCAGCTCACAGATACGCAGTATTTT. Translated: CASNGQLTDTQYF. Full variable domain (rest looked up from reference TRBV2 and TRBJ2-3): EPEVTQTPSHQVTQMGQEVILRCVPISNHLYFYWYRQILGQKVEFLVSFYNNEISEKSEIFDDQFSVERPDGSNFTLKIRSTKLEDSAMYFCASNGQLTDTQYFGPGTRLTVL.

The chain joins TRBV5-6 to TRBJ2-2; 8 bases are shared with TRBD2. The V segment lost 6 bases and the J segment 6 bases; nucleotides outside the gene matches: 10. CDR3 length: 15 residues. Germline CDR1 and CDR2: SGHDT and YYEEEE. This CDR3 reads CASTLQREIAGELFF. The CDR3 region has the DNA TGTGCCAGCACCTTACAGCGGGAGATCGCCGGGGAGCTGTTTTTT.